This T cell receptor (beta chain) was recorded in a study of identical twins listed by TCRdb under 2016. Regarding the complete study: TCR alpha and beta repertoires from monozygotic twins, unrelated adults of various ages and cord blood were deep-sequenced to test whether fetal clonotypes persist. Replicate twin experiments were performed at different times using different library preparation protocols to rule out contamination.

Counted from cysteine to phenylalanine, this CDR3 has 15 amino acids. Kept here is only the CDR3 DNA, which spans 45 bases and is read in frame from base 1. Deletion took 0 bases off V and 9 bases off J, with a span of 18 bases between the germline ends. CDR1 and CDR2, looked up from the germline V gene (reference sequence), are DFQATT and SNEGSKA. This clonotype was seen repeatedly, ten times or more. No cognate antigen has been identified for it. The record has no base qualities; no much larger clone is one base away. Findings and caveats that apply to the study as a whole: In beta out-of-frame sequences, excess twin sharing was weaker, because having fewer shared sequences lowered the signal-to-noise ratio. Conclusions relied on cross-sectional statistical analysis, since the same donors could not be followed over many years. Invariant T cells such as MAIT and iNKT could partly confound zero-insertion analyses, although diverse VJ usage argued against such confounding for most clonotypes. In monozygotic twins, recombination models systematically underestimated out-of-frame TCR alpha sharing, but the models matched the sharing seen between unrelated individuals. Fewer insertions were carried by abundant cord blood beta clonotypes, a similar but weaker trend appeared in young adult naive repertoires, and no such trend appeared in memory repertoires. Compared with coincidental sharing between unrelated individuals, out-of-frame TCR alpha sequences shared between twins had an excess of sequences with low generation probability.

Receptors were amplified or captured by 5' RACE. For sequencing, an Illumina HiSeq 2000 was employed. A universal primer binding site was added through template switching, and the final cDNA carried a unique molecular identifier so that TCR cDNA molecules could be counted accurately. Specific primers in the conserved constant-segment region were used to synthesize first-strand cDNA for TCR alpha and beta chains. To control for contamination, every cDNA library was double barcoded, receiving both a SMART-Mk sample barcode and Illumina barcodes. TruSeq adapter sequences, together with Illumina sample barcodes, were added in two successive PCR steps. The TCR alpha and beta cDNA libraries were sequenced on the Illumina HiSeq platform using custom primers. Per the source publication's procedure: Unique molecular identifiers were extracted from raw reads with MiGEC, and CDR3 positions were determined with MiXCR. For each individual, recombination models were inferred using an EM algorithm with the repgenHMM and IGoR tools. The analysis of shared clonotypes was done with the tcR package in R, with sharing normalized by the product of cloneset sizes. Out-of-frame nonproductive sequences were analyzed to study raw recombination free of thymic and clonal selection effects. TCRdb itself trimmed the public reads at Q25 with fastp, ran MiXCR and retained productive beta chains. Rows matching on CDR3 protein sequence are summarized as one entry with the most common DNA and genes. V and J calls and clone size were set by TCRdb, not the authors. This sample has about 150,000 distinct CDR3 sequences in its table, and 3% to 4.5% of those were observed once. The ten largest clonotypes hold approximately 7.7% of the sample.

Every donor was a healthy Caucasian. Using Miltenyi CD45RO+ enrichment and human naive T-cell isolation kits, memory (CD45RO+) and naive T cells were isolated from PBMC. The receptor comes from a man between 18 and 29 years old in good health. The chain couples TRBV20-1 to TRBJ2-1; TRBD1 is perhaps the D gene, given 6 matching bases. The specimen was memory T cells sorted from blood. The cell subset or site label corresponds to: CD45RO+ enriched T cells. Read as DNA, the sequence is TGCAGTGCTAGAGATCAGCTAGACTTCAGGGGTGAGCAGTTCTTC. This codes for CSARDQLDFRGEQFF.